Shown below are 17 T cell receptor beta chains from a single sample sequenced in a study of blood T cells in healthy people across ages. PCR was performed a second time for about 7 to 11 cycles using a sample-barcoded 5' primer and a J-beta primer mix. TCRdb passed the 5' RACE reads through MiXCR, listing each CDR3 protein once. The sample has 1.4 million to 1.5 million distinct CDR3 sequences, 42% seen once. The source material was blood. All receptors derive from a woman between 18 and 30 years old in good health.

This clonotype was seen only a few times. This chain joins TRBV18 and TRBJ2-5, with 9 bases lining up with TRBD1. The last part of the DNA fits TRBJ2-7 better; the J call may be wrong. Germline V gene sequence: CDR1 KGHSH, CDR2 LQKENI. The CDR3 has 15 residues. CDR3 nucleotides: TGTGCCAGCTCACCGTTGGGTACAGGGGGCAGCGAGCAGTACTTC. Residues: CASSPLGTGGSEQYF.

This clonotype was recorded at least ten times. J is TRBJ2-3 and V is TRBV4-2; tentative D call: TRBD2 (6 bases). Germline V lookup: CDR1 LGHNA, CDR2 YNFKEQ. The CDR3 contains 14 residues. V lost 1 base to trimming and J lost 6 bases, with 11 bases between them. The CDR3 protein is CASSQGREADTQYF. The CDR3 nucleotides read TGTGCCAGCAGCCAAGGAAGGGAGGCGGATACGCAGTATTTT.

The table lists this clonotype with a count of one. The chain carries TRBV5-1 and TRBJ2-5; D uncertain. V lost 9 bases, J lost 3 bases, and 18 bases lay in between. Germline V CDR1 and CDR2: SGHRS, YFSETQ. The CDR3 has 14 residues. This CDR3 is CANKPRPSKETQYF. DNA of the CDR3: TGCGCCAATAAACCACGGCCCTCCAAAGAGACCCAGTACTTC.

The CDR3 loop reads CASSLEWEVRYGYTF. The CDR3 DNA follows: TGCGCCAGCAGCTTGGAGTGGGAAGTCCGCTATGGCTACACCTTC. The chain carries TRBV5-1 and TRBJ1-2; D not certain. Germline CDR1 SGHRS, CDR2 YFSETQ. Trimming removed 0 bases at V and 4 bases at J, with 13 bases between. This CDR3 contains 15 residues.

CDR3 loop: CASSSSSGWGQTQYF. The CDR3 nucleotides are TGTGCCAGCAGCTCCTCTAGCGGGTGGGGGCAGACCCAGTACTTC. This chain joins TRBV7-7 and TRBJ2-5, with 8 bases that match TRBD2. V shed 4 bases, J shed 6 bases, and the junction held 10 bases outside the gene matches. The CDR3 sequence is 15 residues long. Germline V gene lookup returns CDR1 SSHAT and CDR2 FNYEAQ (reference sequence). The complete variable domain, with remaining parts taken from reference TRBV7-7 and TRBJ2-5, reads GAGVSQSPRYKVTKRGQDVTLRCDPISSHATLYWYQQALGQGPEFLTYFNYEAQPDKSGLPSDRFSAERPEGSISTLTIQRTEQRDSAMYRCASSSSSGWGQTQYFGPGTRLLVL.

This clonotype has a handful of counts. The chain couples TRBV7-3 to TRBJ2-3, with D possibly called TRBD1 or TRBD2 (5 bases each). Germline V gene data show CDR1 as SGHTA and CDR2 as FQGTGA. The CDR3 consists of 15 residues. V was pared by 3 bases and J by 0 bases, with 10 bases between. The CDR3 bases are TGTGCCAGCAGCTTGTTCGGGGCTAGCACAGATACGCAGTATTTT. Translating it yields CASSLFGASTDTQYF.

The chain employs TRBV7-9 and TRBJ2-1; 10 bases map to TRBD2. J gave up 14 bases and V 5 bases, and 15 bases lay outside the gene matches. CDR1 is SEHNR, CDR2 FQNEAQ, per germline (reference sequence). This CDR3 has 15 amino acids. This chain's CDR3 is CASSPRRGERGGKFF. In nucleotides, the CDR3 is TGTGCCAGCAGCCCCCGCCGGGGTGAGCGGGGGGGGAAGTTCTTC.

As for this clonotype: Since a much larger clone is just one base distant, this may be a read error. This chain connects TRBV6-5 to TRBJ2-1, with D unclear. The germline CDR1 and CDR2 sequences are MNHEY and SVGAGI. The V gene lost 2 bases and the J gene lost 5 bases, with 7 bases spanning the gap. The CDR3 contains 13 residues. In DNA form, the CDR3 reads TGTGCCAGCAGTTACGACGGACACAATGAGCAGTTCTTC. As protein: CASSYDGHNEQFF.

This chain joins TRBV10-2 and TRBJ1-3; no definite D call. Per germline, CDR1 WSHSY and CDR2 SAAADI. Trimming removed 4 bases from V and 8 bases from J, with 12 bases in between. This CDR3 comprises 13 residues. CDR3 region: CASSGVARDTIYF. Written as DNA, the CDR3 is TGCGCCAGCAGTGGAGTGGCCCGCGACACCATATATTTT.

This clonotype was counted a few times. This rearrangement joins TRBV12-3 or TRBV12-4 to TRBJ2-1, with D perhaps TRBD1 or TRBD2 (6 bases each). CDR3 length: 16 amino acids. With 3 bases removed from V and 2 bases from J, the gap between germline ends came to 14 bases. The CDR3 spells CASSFEVGGTYNEQFF. CDR3 sequence (DNA): TGTGCCAGCAGTTTCGAAGTCGGGGGCACCTACAATGAGCAGTTCTTC.

The chain uses TRBV3-1 and TRBJ2-1; D remains unclear. Germline assignment: CDR1 LGHDT and CDR2 YNNKEL (reference sequence). The germline V and J ends were trimmed by 1 base and 3 bases, with 13 bases remaining between them. The CDR3 spans 16 residues. The CDR3 is CASSQGVSSSYNEQFF. The CDR3 coding sequence is TGTGCCAGCAGCCAAGGAGTGAGTAGCAGCTACAATGAGCAGTTCTTC.

This clonotype was observed a few times. The chain employs TRBV6-5 and TRBJ2-5, with 7 bases lining up with TRBD2. The V and J ends lost 0 bases and 2 bases, in that order; junction bases with no gene match: 12. The CDR3 consists of 18 residues. Germline CDR1 and CDR2: MNHEY and SVGAGI. The CDR3 region is CASSYSDIGGVGQETQYF. The CDR3 bases are TGTGCCAGCAGTTACTCGGATATTGGGGGGGTAGGGCAAGAGACCCAGTACTTC.

CDR3 region: CATKIIGSGIEETQYF. The CDR3 nucleotides are TGTGCCACCAAAATTATAGGTAGCGGGATAGAAGAGACCCAGTACTTC. This chain uses TRBV27 with TRBJ2-5, with 8 bases that match TRBD2. The CDR3 totals 16 residues. The trim removed 10 bases at V and 3 bases at J, leaving 16 bases unmatched. Germline values: CDR1 MNHEY, CDR2 SMNVEV (reference sequence).

This clonotype appeared a few times. The rearrangement joins TRBV15 to TRBJ2-1; D may be TRBD2 (5 bases). Trimming removed 6 bases at V and 6 bases at J, with 15 bases between. The V gene's germline CDR1 is LNHNV and CDR2 YYDKDF (reference sequence). The CDR3 extends over 14 amino acids. The CDR3 region has the DNA TGTGCCACCAGGATGGATCGGGGTGCCAATGAGCAGTTCTTC. It encodes CATRMDRGANEQFF.

This clonotype showed up many times. CDR3 in DNA: TGCAGTGCTAGTATCCCAGGGGAGAGAGGCTACACCTTC. Amino acid sequence: CSASIPGERGYTF. This chain joins TRBV20-1 and TRBJ1-2; D perhaps matches TRBD1 (6 bases). The germline V gene has CDR1 DFQATT and CDR2 SNEGSKA (reference sequence). This CDR3 is built from 13 residues. The ends were cut back, 3 bases at V and 8 bases at J, with 16 bases in the middle.

The V call is TRBV9, the J call TRBJ2-5; 8 bases map to TRBD2. CDR3 length equals 14 residues. J gave up 11 bases and V 5 bases, and 14 bases lay outside the gene matches. CDR1 is SGDLS, CDR2 YYNGEE, per germline. The CDR3 region has the DNA TGTGCCAGCAGTGGGACTAGTTCTTCCAATGAGCAGTACTTC. This sequence encodes CASSGTSSSNEQYF.

This clonotype occurred a few times. This rearrangement joins TRBV6-1 to TRBJ1-2; TRBD1 aligns across 10 bases. This CDR3 spans 14 amino acids. Germline V lookup: CDR1 MNHNS, CDR2 SASEGT. V shed 6 bases, J shed 4 bases, and the junction held 5 bases outside the gene matches. This chain's CDR3 is CASRGQGEVYGYTF. CDR3 DNA sequence: TGTGCCAGCAGAGGACAGGGGGAGGTCTATGGCTACACCTTC.